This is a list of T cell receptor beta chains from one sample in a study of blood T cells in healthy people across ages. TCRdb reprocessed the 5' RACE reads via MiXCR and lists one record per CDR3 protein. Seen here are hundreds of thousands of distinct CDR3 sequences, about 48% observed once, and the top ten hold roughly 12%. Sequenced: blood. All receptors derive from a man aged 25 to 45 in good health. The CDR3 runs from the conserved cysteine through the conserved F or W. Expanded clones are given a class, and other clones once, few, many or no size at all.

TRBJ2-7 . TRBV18 CASSHRGSGNEQYF
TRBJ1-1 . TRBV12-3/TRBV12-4 CATGPTGLNTEAFF
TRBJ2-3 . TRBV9 CASSVGILTSTDTQYF
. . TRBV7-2 CASSRSSSGVGAETQYF
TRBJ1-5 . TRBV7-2 CASSSPGGGQPQHF
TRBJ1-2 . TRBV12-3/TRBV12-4 CASSFAGGHGYTF
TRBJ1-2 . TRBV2 CASSEAEGSYTF
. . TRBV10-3 CAISEYLREQYF
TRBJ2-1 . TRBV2 CASSENRDNEQFF
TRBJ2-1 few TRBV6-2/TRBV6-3 CASSPTREQFF
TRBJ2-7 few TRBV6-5 CASSYPGNEQYF
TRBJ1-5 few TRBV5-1 CASRAGTGPNQPQHF
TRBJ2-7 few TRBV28 CASSPSGRRYEQYF
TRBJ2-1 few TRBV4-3 CASSAQYRGDNEQFF
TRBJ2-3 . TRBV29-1 CSVGRASGTDTQYF
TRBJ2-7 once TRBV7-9 CASSSQQGPTDEQYF
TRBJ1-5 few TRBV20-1 CSAPDGNQPQHF
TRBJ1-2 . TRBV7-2 CASSLAVGQNTGYTF
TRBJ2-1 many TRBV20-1 CSARVPGASGGVHNEQFF
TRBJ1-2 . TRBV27 CASKDRRYYGYTF
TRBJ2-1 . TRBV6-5 CASSPGQGEVDEQFF
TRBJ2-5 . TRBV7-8 CASSLVASQETQYF
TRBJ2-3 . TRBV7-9 CASSFGTGNTDTQYF
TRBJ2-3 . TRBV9 CASSVEGGSPDTQYF
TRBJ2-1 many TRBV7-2 CASSLESLTSGGNEQFF